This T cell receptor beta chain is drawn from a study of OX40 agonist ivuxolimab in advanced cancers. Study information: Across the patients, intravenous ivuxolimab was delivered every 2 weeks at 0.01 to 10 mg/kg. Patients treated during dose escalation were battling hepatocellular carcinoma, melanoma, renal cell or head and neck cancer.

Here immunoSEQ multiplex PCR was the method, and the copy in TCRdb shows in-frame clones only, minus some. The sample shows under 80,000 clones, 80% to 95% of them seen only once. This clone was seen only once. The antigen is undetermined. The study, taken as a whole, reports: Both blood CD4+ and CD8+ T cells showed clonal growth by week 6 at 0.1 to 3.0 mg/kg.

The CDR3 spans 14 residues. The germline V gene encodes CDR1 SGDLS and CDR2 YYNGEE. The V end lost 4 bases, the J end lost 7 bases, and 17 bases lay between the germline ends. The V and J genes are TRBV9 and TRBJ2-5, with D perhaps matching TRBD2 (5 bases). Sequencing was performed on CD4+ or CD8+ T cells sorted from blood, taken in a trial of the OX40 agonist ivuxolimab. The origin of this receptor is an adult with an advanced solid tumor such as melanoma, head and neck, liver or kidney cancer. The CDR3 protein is CASSSGEISLTQYF. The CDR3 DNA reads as TGTGCCAGCAGCTCCGGGGAAATAAGTCTGACCCAGTACTTC.